This T cell receptor beta chain was captured by sequencing in a study of T cells in pancreatic ductal adenocarcinoma. On this clone itself: Its specificity is not known.

Sequencing was performed with immunoSEQ multiplex PCR; in TCRdb, only in-frame clones are kept and a portion is missing. The table records under 20,000 clones, 88% of them present only once. Germline CDR1 SGHVS, CDR2 FNYEAQ. The CDR3 is 17 amino acids. V shed 4 bases and J 5 bases; nucleotides not matched to a gene: 11. Findings of the study overall: Compared with tumor, blood showed more total productive templates and approximately 8-fold more clonotypes. No significant tumor-blood clonality difference; means were about 0.1 and 0.065.

The selected patients with pancreatic ductal adenocarcinoma had surgery but no neoadjuvant therapy. V is TRBV7-6 and J is TRBJ1-2; 12 bases agree with TRBD1. The sequence derives from a human donor with pancreatic ductal adenocarcinoma. Material: PBMCs. The CDR3 reads CASSSYGGTGGAYGYTF. In nucleotides, the CDR3 is TGTGCCAGCAGCTCCTACGGCGGGACAGGGGGCGCGTATGGCTACACCTTC.